Detailed here is one T cell receptor (beta chain). It has no known antigen specificity. Within one base of it there is no much larger clone, and no base qualities were kept. The sample has other DNA sequences that encode this CDR3 too. This record belongs to a study of shared clonotypes between healthy human individuals (dated by TCRdb to the early 2020s). As for the study more broadly: The cohort comprised a couple of women and a few men aged 18 to 49 years. For each donor, three plates each were used for CD4 naive and CD4 memory, two plates were used for CD8 naive, and one plate was used for CD8 memory. Blood TCR repertoires of about five healthy adults were deeply sequenced to estimate repertoire size and the extent of clonotype sharing between individuals. Libraries were prepared and TCR repertoires were sequenced by different laboratories using diverse techniques, in order to increase sequencing depth and limit assay-specific biases. Between about 0.94 and 8.9 billion PBMCs per donor were obtained by leukapheresis.

TCR CDR3 regions were amplified from genomic DNA by multiplex PCR using the deep immunoSEQ assay. Extracted genomic DNA from each cell subset was distributed evenly across all wells of several immunoSEQ 96-well plates, and each plate was treated as a replicate. Each replicate PCR for sorted subsets received around 200 ng genomic DNA, equal to tens of thousands of T cell genomes. The purified libraries were quantified using a Qubit 3.0 fluorometer, sized with a Bioanalyzer 2100, and then quantified again using the KAPA Library Quantification kit. A separate single-read 150-cycle Illumina NextSeq 550 flow cell was used to sequence each immunoSEQ 96-well plate. Per the original workflow: The immunoSEQ output contained only junctional sequences without quality scores, so filtering could not match that applied to full-length reads. Sequences were annotated with PyIR, a Python wrapper for IgBLAST v1.9, using IMGT germline references to assign V/J genes and CDR3. Reads with weak V/J assignments (E-value above 1e-6), missing CDR3, stop codons, out-of-frame junctions, or ambiguous translated residues were removed. V3J clonotypes were defined by identical inferred V gene, J gene, and CDR3 amino acid sequence. To compute the percentage overlap between repertoires, the number of shared unique clonotypes was divided by the size of the smaller repertoire. Three approaches were used to assess repertoire richness: RTK rarefaction, the Chao1 estimator, and Recon v2.1 estimates of unobserved clonotypes. Generation probabilities were computed with OLGA for all TCRbeta clonotypes obtained by the gDNA method from a handful of donors. TCRdb carries this immuneACCESS record with in-frame sequences only. Its versions omit some clonotypes, under half of them owing to an unresolved V gene in the studies checked, with the rest unexplained. The V and J calls and clone size are taken from that table; D and trimming were inferred from the DNA. The sample includes about 1.1 million clones, with around three quarters observed a single time. The leading ten clones occupy roughly 0.65% of the sample.

V has 2 bases trimmed and J has 4 bases trimmed; junction bases matching no gene number 4. Looking up the germline V gene yields CDR1 SNHLY and CDR2 FYNNEI. The CDR3, from cysteine to phenylalanine, totals 14 residues. Just the 42-base CDR3 DNA is kept, in frame starting at base 1. The donors were healthy, HIV-negative adults who had no recently reported acute infections or vaccinations. Only Caucasian adults living in Nashville, Tennessee, USA were represented among the donors. CD4+ T cells were enriched by magnetic negative selection; naive cells were then positively selected on CD45RA, and the negative fraction formed the memory subset. Blood was obtained by leukapheresis, after which PBMCs were separated by Ficoll-Histopaque density gradient centrifugation and cryopreserved in liquid nitrogen vapor phase. Purity and quantity of every magnetically sorted T cell population were checked by analytical flow cytometry. From each sorted fraction, genomic DNA was isolated and quantified by UV absorbance on a Nanodrop 2000c.

Broader findings and caveats from the paper: Compared with non-shared clonotypes, the clonotypes found in all four sorted-subset donors had higher generation probabilities. Sampling was limited to blood, and TCR repertoires in tissue likely differ from TCR repertoires in blood. Even with the large sequencing depth, rarefaction of the sorted-subset datasets indicated that sequencing was incomplete. Larger estimated clonotype richness was generally found for naive subsets than for memory subsets. Because the study included only a small number of donors, the genetic and exposure-history diversity represented was limited. When a few donors were compared, the shared fraction of clonotypes was roughly 4.8% for naive CD4, less than 4% for naive CD8, roughly 2.5% for memory CD4, and 0.35% to 0.4% for memory CD8. Based on pairwise subsampling, the degree of clonotype sharing among donors was expected to be affected by sequencing depth.

The specimen sequenced was memory CD4+ T cells from PBMCs. In light of the paper, this sample's cell subset or site label describes: CD45RA-negative fraction. The TCR originated in a man between 18 and 29 years old in good health. Some clones in this sample may be carry-over from other donors' samples. Recombination linked TRBV2 to TRBJ2-7, with 8 bases matching TRBD1. The CDR3 protein sequence reads: CASSEQGALYEQYF. The DNA sequence follows: TGTGCCAGCAGTGAACAGGGGGCGCTTTACGAGCAGTACTTC.